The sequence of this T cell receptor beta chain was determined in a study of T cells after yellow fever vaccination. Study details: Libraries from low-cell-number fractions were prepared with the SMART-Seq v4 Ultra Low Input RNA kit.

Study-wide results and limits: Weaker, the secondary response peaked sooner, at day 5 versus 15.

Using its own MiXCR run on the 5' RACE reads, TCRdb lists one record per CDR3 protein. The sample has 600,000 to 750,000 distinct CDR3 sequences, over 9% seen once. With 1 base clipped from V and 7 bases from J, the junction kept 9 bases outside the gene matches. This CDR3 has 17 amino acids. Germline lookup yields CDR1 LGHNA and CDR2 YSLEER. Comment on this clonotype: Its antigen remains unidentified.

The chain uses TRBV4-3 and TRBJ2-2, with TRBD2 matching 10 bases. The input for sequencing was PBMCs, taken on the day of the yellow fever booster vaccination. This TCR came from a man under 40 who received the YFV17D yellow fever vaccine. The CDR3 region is CASSQGVSSGSIGELFF. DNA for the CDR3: TGCGCCAGCAGCCAAGGAGTCTCTAGCGGGAGTATCGGGGAGCTGTTTTTT.